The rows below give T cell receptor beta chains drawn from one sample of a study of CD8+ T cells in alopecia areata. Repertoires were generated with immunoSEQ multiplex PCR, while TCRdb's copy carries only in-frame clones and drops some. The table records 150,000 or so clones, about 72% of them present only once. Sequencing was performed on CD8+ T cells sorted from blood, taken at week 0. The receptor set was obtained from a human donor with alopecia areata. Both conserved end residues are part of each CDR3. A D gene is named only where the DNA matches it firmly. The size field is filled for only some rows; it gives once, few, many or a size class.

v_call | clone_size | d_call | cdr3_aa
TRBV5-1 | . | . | CASSLGGYSNQPQHF
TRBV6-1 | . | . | CASSWGWVGQFF
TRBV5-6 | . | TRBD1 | CASSYPTGGKSSYNEQFF
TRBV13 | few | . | CASSPGRRGQPQHF
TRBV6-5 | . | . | CASSYSGHGNTIYF
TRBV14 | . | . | CASSQGVVWYF
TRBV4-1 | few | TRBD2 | CASSPGGAGEQYF
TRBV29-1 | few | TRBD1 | CSVAGTGSPDTQYF
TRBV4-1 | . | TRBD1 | CASSQTGAKKLFF
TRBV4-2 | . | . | CASSQDPLAYEQYF
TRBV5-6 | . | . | CASSLARLAEAFF
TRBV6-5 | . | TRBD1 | CASSRGQNYGYTF
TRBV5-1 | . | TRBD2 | CASSSAGGPEQFF
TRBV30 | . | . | CAWRPSREQFF
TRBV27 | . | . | CASSFGQLNTEAFF
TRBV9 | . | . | CASSPQGSSGNTIYF
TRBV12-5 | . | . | CASSLASYEQYF
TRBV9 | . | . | CASRGTDSGNTIYF
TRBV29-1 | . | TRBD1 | CSVEGTGYEQYF
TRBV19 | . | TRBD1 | CASSMGTDYNEQFF
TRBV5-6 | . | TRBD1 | CASSWKTGQYNSPLHF
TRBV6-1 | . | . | CASSGTGPWGNQPQHF
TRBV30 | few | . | CAWSVLGGIETQYF
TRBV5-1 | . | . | CASTTNDNTGELFF
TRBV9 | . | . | CASGGTEAFF
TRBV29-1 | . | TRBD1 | CSVDRTGLANYGYTF
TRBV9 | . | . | CASSVGWGPNQPQHF
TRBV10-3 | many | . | CAISEWHF
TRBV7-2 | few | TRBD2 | CASSSVTSGGYEQYF
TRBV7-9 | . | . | CASSRAGEKLFF
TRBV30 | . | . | CAWSVGPDRTDTQYF
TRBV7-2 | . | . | CASSLVGLYNEQFF
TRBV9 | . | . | CASSPAGTDRPADQETQYF
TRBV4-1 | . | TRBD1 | CASSQGKTGTFSVQHF
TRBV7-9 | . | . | CASSLFRETYEQYF
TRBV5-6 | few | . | CASKNTQYF
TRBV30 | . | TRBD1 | CAWGTGEEAFF
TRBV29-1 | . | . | CSVEGGETQYF
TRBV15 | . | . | CATSTKGGGRDEQYF
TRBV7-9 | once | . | CASSFAAREEGYTF
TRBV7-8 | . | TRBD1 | CASSPRGGGGKLFF
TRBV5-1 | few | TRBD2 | CASSHPSSGHTGELFF
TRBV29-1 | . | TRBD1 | CSVGQGRANYGYTF
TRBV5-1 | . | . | CASSLRETQYF
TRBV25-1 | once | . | CASWGPSGTDTQYF
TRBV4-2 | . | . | CASSQAGNTEAFF
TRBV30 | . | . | CACETGELFF